Below, 9 T cell receptor beta chains from the same sample are listed, as sequenced in a study of blood T cell repertoires in COVID-19. Generated by immunoSEQ multiplex PCR, the TCRdb table keeps only in-frame clones and is missing some. Here the sample spans under 300,000 clones, approximately 82% being singletons. The sample comprised PBMCs or T cells enriched from blood (not recorded which). The receptor source for this set is a man between 35 and 55 years old who had recovered from COVID-19.

The chain has TRBV5-5 and TRBJ2-2, with 10 bases that match TRBD1. Losses at the gene ends were 3 bases for V and 0 bases for J; bases not matched to a gene: 2. Germline assignment: CDR1 SGHKS and CDR2 YYEKEE (reference sequence). The CDR3 loop spans 16 amino acids. Here the CDR3 reads CASSWDRGANTGELFF. The CDR3 DNA is TGTGCCAGCAGCTGGGACAGGGGAGCGAACACCGGGGAGCTGTTTTTT. The full variable domain, rest sourced from reference TRBV5-5 and TRBJ2-2, is DAGVTQSPTHLIKTRGQQVTLRCSPISGHKSVSWYQQVLGQGPQFIFQYYEKEERGRGNFPDRFSARQFPNYSSELNVNALLLGDSALYLCASSWDRGANTGELFFGEGSRLTVL.

This chain uses TRBV5-1 with TRBJ1-1; no firm D call. The CDR3 length is 16 residues. The germline CDR1 and CDR2 sequences are SGHRS and YFSETQ. V gave up 0 bases and J gave up 7 bases, with 19 bases separating them. As DNA, the CDR3 is TGCGCCAGCAGCTTGGGCCCGCTCGGGATGAGCGATGAAGCTTTCTTT. Translation gives CASSLGPLGMSDEAFF.

The chain combines TRBV28 with TRBJ2-3, with TRBD2 as a possible D gene (6 bases). The CDR3 runs 15 residues. Per germline, CDR1 MDHEN and CDR2 SYDVKM. With 8 bases removed from V and 2 bases from J, the gap between germline ends came to 17 bases. The CDR3 coding sequence is TGTGCCAGCTGCCCCGGGACTGGTCCCACAGATACGCAGTATTTT. Its protein product is CASCPGTGPTDTQYF.

The rearrangement joins TRBV25-1 to TRBJ2-3; no firm D call. This CDR3 contains 13 residues. Trimming removed 7 bases from V and 2 bases from J, with 10 bases in between. Looked up from germline, CDR1 is MGHDK and CDR2 is SYGVNS. In nucleotides, the CDR3 is TGTGCCAGCACTACCTCGTTCACAGATACGCAGTATTTT. Amino acid sequence: CASTTSFTDTQYF. The full variable domain, in which reference TRBV25-1 and TRBJ2-3 provide the parts outside the CDR3, is EADIYQTPRYLVIGTGKKITLECSQTMGHDKMYWYQQDPGMELHLIHYSYGVNSTEKGDLSSESTVSRIRTEHFPLTLESARPSHTSQYLCASTTSFTDTQYFGPGTRLTVL.

V gene TRBV29-1 combines with J gene TRBJ2-1, with 12 bases that match TRBD2. The length of the CDR3 is 14 residues. The V gene's germline CDR1 is SQVTM and CDR2 ANQGSEA. V lost 5 bases and J lost 3; bases outside the gene matches: 2. CDR3 in DNA: TGCAGCGTTCGACTAGCGGGGGTCTACAATGAGCAGTTCTTC. This translates into CSVRLAGVYNEQFF.

The chain employs TRBV5-1 and TRBJ2-1; a weak D match, TRBD1 (6 bases). Trimming left V 3 bases short and J 1 base short, with 8 bases between. Germline assignment: CDR1 SGHRS and CDR2 YFSETQ. CDR3 length: 14 amino acids. CDR3 amino acids: CASSSQGSYNEQFF. The CDR3, as DNA: TGCGCCAGCAGCTCACAGGGTTCCTACAATGAGCAGTTCTTC.

The CDR3 DNA is TGCGCCAGCAGCTCACAGGGGAGCGTCTATGGCTACACCTTC. Protein product: CASSSQGSVYGYTF. The J gene is TRBJ1-2, the V gene TRBV5-1, with 7 bases lining up with TRBD1. The V gene end was trimmed by 3 bases and the J gene end by 4 bases; junction bases not matched to a gene: 6. CDR3 length: 14 amino acids. The germline V gene has CDR1 SGHRS and CDR2 YFSETQ.

The chain employs TRBV27 and TRBJ1-2; a possible D gene is TRBD1 (5 bases). Trimming took 0 bases from V and 3 from J, leaving 14 bases between them. Germline V lookup: CDR1 MNHEY, CDR2 SMNVEV (reference sequence). There are 16 residues in the CDR3. The CDR3 loop reads CASSLSLQGGYYGYTF. Written as DNA, the CDR3 is TGTGCCAGCAGTTTATCGCTCCAGGGAGGATACTATGGCTACACCTTC.

This chain connects TRBV7-9 to TRBJ1-1; D might be TRBD1 (6 bases). Germline CDR1 and CDR2: SEHNR and FQNEAQ (reference sequence). The length of the CDR3 is 14 residues. Trimming removed 3 bases at V and 0 bases at J, with 8 bases between. The CDR3 reads CASSLGAVNTEAFF. The CDR3 region has the DNA TGTGCCAGCAGCTTGGGGGCGGTGAACACTGAAGCTTTCTTT.